This T cell receptor delta chain was found in a study of fetal and pediatric gammadelta thymocytes (dated by TCRdb to the early 2020s). Concerning the study at large: To strengthen a single-cell study of gammadelta thymocyte development, the researchers used bulk gammadelta thymocyte repertoires that mixed previously published data with newly generated, unpublished data. Bulk TCR repertoire data were added to increase subject numbers and strengthen the CDR3 publicity analysis. The bulk gammadelta thymocyte repertoires combined unpublished data with previously published data (refs 27,28). In total, the bulk gammadelta thymocyte repertoire set covered 10 or so subjects, made up of 7 pediatric thymus donors and 3 fetal thymus donors.

CDR1 and CDR2, looked up from the germline V gene, are TSWWSYY and QGS. The CDR3, cysteine through phenylalanine, is 19 amino acids long. Here the CDR3 DNA is all that survives: 57 bases in frame from base 1. Unmatched junction bases come to 0, with V trimmed by 1 base and J by 0 bases. Based on its abundance in the sample, this clone is large (0.1 to 1%). This receptor's antigen is unknown. The sample holds no much larger clone one base away, and base qualities are not on file. The sequencing machine was an Illumina MiSeq. As for how the authors treated the data: For the publicity analysis, the Vgamma9Vdelta2 and nonVgamma9Vdelta2 bulk CDR3 files from each subject were merged to form one combined repertoire per subject. CDR3 publicity was scored from 0 to 19 by checking each amino acid sequence across 9 single-cell datasets and 10 bulk repertoires, using base R and dplyr. Clones were re-identified by TCRdb from the public reads with CATT, and rows with the same DNA were merged. What appears here as the V and J calls and clone size reflects TCRdb's work, not the paper's. The table for this sample lists around 1,400 delta-chain clones; roughly 10% of them were counted only once. The leading ten clones occupy around an eighth of the sample.

Fetal thymuses were obtained in Singapore from elective pregnancy terminations carried out for socio-psychological reasons at roughly 14 to 22 weeks estimated gestational age. Every fetus was judged structurally normal, both by ultrasound before the termination and by gross morphological examination after the termination. Thymocytes were stained with Zombie NIR viability dye plus antibodies to CD3 (UCHT1), TCRgammadelta (11F2), TCRVgamma9 (IMMU360) and TCRVdelta2 (IMMU389). Bulk TRD and TRG CDR3 repertoires were generated separately from sorted Vgamma9Vdelta2 and nonVgamma9Vdelta2 gammadelta thymocytes of human fetal and pediatric thymuses. As previously described, thymic cell suspensions were prepared from both fetal and post-natal thymuses. NonVgamma9Vdelta2 thymocytes were sorted as CD3+ gammadeltaTCR+ cells lacking the Vgamma9+Vdelta2+ phenotype. A FACS Aria III cell sorter (BD Biosciences) was used to carry out the cell sorting.

General conclusions and limits of the study: Compared with post-natal repertoires, fetal gammadelta thymocyte repertoires had previously been reported to be enriched for TRDV2, TRGV8 and TRGV9 usage, low N additions and public CDR3s.

The receptor's source is a human fetus. The chain joins TRDV1 to TRDJ3, with 13 middle bases fitting TRDD3. Sequenced sample: non-Vgamma9Vdelta2 gamma-delta T cells from the thymus. The cell subset or site label, as the study defines it: CD3+gammadeltaTCR+ thymocytes not co-expressing Vgamma9 and Vdelta2. The bases read TGTGCTCTTGGGGAACACTGGGGGATACGCTCCTGGGACACCCGACAGATGTTTTTC. It is translated as CALGEHWGIRSWDTRQMFF.